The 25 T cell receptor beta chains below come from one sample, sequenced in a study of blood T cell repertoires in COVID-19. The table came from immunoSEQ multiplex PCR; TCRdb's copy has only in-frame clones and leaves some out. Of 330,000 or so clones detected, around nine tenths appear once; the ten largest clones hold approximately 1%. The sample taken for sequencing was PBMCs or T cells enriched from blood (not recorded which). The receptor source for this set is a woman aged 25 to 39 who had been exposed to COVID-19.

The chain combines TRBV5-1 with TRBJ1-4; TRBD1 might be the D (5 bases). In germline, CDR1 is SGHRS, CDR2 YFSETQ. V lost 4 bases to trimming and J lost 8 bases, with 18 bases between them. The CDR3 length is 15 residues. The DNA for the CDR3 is TGCGCCAGCAGCCACCGGGGGGTCGATGGCGAAAAACTGTTTTTT. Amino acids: CASSHRGVDGEKLFF.

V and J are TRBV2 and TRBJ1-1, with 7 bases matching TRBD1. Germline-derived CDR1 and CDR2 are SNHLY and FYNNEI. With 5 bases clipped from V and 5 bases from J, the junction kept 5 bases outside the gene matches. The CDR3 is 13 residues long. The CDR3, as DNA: TGTGCCAGCAGTCTCTCCAGGGGGACTGAAGCTTTCTTT. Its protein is CASSLSRGTEAFF.

This CDR3 is CASSLVYNSPLHF. For the CDR3, the DNA is TGTGCCAGCAGTCTCGTTTATAATTCACCCCTCCACTTT. The chain has TRBV28 and TRBJ1-6, with D unclear. The CDR3 has 13 residues. The germline V gene has CDR1 MDHEN and CDR2 SYDVKM. V gave up 5 bases and J gave up 4 bases, with 6 bases separating them.

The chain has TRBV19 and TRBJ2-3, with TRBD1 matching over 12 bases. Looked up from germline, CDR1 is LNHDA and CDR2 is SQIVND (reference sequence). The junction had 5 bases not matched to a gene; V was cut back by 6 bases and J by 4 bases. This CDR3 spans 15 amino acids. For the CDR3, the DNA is TGTGCCAGTAGGGGGACAGGGGGCTTAGCAGATACGCAGTATTTT. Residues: CASRGTGGLADTQYF.

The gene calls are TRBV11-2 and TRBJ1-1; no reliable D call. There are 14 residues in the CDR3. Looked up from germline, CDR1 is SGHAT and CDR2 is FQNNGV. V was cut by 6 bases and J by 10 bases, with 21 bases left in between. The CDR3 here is CASSPRADTLAAFF. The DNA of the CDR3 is TGTGCCAGCAGTCCTCGAGCCGATACACTAGCAGCTTTCTTT.

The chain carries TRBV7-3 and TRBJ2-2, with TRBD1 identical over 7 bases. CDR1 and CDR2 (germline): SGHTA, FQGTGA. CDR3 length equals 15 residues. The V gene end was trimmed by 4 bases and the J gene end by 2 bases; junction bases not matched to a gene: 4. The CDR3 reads CASSSGQSNTGELFF. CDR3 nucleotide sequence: TGTGCCAGCAGCTCGGGACAGAGCAACACCGGGGAGCTGTTTTTT.

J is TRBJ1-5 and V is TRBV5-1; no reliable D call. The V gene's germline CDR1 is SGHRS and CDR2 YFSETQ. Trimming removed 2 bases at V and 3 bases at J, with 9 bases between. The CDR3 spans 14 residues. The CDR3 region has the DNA TGCGCCAGCAGCTTTACCGGGTACAATCAGCCCCAGCATTTT. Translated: CASSFTGYNQPQHF.

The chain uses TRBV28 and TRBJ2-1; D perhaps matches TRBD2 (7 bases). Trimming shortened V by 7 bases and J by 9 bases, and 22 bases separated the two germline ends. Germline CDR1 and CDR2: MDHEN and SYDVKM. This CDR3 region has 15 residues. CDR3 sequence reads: CASKSGGPPPFEQFF. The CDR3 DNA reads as TGTGCCAGCAAGTCCGGGGGGCCACCGCCCTTTGAGCAGTTCTTC.

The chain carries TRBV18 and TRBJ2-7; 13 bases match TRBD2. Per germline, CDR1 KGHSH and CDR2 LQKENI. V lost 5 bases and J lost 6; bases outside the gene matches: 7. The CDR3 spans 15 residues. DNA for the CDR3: TGTGCCAGCTCATCGGGACTAGCGGGAAGGTTCGAGCAGTACTTC. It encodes CASSSGLAGRFEQYF.

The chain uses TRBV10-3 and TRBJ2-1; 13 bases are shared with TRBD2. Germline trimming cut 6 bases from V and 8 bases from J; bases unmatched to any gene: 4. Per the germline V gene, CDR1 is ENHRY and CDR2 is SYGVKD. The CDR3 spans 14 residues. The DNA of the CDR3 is TGTGCCATCAGGGCTGGGACTAGCGGGGATGAGCAGTTCTTC. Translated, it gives CAIRAGTSGDEQFF.

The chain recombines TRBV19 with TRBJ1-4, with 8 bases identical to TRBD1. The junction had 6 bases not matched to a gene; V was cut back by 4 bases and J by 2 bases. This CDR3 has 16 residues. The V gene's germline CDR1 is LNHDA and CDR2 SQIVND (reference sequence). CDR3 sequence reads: CASSTGGVSTNEKLFF. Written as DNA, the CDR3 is TGTGCCAGTAGTACAGGGGGCGTTTCTACTAATGAAAAACTGTTTTTT.

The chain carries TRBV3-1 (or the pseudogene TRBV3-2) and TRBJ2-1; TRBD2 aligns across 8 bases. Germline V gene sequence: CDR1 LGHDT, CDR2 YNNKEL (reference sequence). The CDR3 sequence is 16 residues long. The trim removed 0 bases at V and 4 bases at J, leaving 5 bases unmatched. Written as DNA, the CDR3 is TGTGCCAGCAGCCAAGATGACGGGAGGGATTACAATGAGCAGTTCTTC. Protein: CASSQDDGRDYNEQFF.

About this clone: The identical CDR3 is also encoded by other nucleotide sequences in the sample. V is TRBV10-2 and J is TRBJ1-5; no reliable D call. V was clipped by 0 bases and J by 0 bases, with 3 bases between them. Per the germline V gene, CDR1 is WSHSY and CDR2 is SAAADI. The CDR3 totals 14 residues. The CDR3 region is CASSESHSNQPQHF. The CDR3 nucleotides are TGCGCCAGCAGTGAGTCACATAGCAATCAGCCCCAGCATTTT.

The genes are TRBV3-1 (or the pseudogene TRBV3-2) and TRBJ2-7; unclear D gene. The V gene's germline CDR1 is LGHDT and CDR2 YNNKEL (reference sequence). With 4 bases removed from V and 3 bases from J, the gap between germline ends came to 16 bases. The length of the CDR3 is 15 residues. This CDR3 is CASSPFPASGYEQYF. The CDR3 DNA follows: TGTGCCAGCAGCCCCTTCCCTGCGAGTGGCTACGAGCAGTACTTC.

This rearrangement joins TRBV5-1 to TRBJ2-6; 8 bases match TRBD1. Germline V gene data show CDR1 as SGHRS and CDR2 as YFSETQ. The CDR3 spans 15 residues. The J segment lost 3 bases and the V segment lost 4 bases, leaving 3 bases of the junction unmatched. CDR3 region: CASSQGASGANVLTF. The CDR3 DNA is TGCGCCAGCAGCCAGGGGGCTAGTGGGGCCAACGTCCTGACTTTC.

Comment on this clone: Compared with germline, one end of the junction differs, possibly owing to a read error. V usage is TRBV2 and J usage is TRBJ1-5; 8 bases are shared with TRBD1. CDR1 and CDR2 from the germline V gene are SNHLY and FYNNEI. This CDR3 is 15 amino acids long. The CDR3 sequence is CASTEAGGVGQPQHF. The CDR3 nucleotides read TGTGCCAGCACTGAAGCAGGGGGCGTGGGTCAGCCCCAGCATTTT.

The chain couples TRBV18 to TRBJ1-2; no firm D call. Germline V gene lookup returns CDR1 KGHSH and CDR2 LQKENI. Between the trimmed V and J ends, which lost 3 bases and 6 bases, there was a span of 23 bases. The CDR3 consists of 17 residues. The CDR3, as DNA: TGTGCCAGCTCACCTATGTCTTCCGGACCGGGGTTTGATGGCTACACCTTC. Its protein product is CASSPMSSGPGFDGYTF.

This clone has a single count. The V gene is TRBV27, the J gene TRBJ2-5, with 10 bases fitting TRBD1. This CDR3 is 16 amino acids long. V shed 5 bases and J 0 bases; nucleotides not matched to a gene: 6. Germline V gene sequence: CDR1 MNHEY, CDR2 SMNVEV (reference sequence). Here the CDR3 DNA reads TGTGCCAGCAGTCCCTGGACAGGGGGGAACCAAGAGACCCAGTACTTC. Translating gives CASSPWTGGNQETQYF.

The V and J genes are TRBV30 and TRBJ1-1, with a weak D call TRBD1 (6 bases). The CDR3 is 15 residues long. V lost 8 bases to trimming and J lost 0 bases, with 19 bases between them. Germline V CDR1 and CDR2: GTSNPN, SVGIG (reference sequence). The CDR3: CARKTGPFMNTEAFF. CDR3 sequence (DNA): TGTGCCCGGAAGACAGGTCCCTTCATGAACACTGAAGCTTTCTTT.

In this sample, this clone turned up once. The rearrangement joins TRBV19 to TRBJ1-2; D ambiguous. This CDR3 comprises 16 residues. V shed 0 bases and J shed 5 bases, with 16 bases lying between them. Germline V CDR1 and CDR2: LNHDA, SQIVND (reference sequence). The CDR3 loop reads CASSIDLGWLAYGYTF. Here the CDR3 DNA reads TGTGCCAGTAGTATAGATCTAGGATGGCTGGCGTATGGCTACACCTTC.

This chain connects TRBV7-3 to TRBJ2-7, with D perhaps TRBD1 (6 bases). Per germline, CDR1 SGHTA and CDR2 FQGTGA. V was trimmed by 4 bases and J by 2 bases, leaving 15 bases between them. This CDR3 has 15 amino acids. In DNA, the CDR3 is TGTGCCAGCAGCTCCAAGGGACATACCACCTACGAGCAGTACTTC. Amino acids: CASSSKGHTTYEQYF.

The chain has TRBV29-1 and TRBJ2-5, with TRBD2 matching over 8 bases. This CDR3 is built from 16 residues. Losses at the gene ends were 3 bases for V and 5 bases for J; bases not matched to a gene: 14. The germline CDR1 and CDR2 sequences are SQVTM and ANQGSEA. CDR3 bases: TGCAGCGTTGAGGGTCCGCCGGGAGGGGTTGGGGAGACCCAGTACTTC. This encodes CSVEGPPGGVGETQYF.

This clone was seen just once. CDR3 sequence (DNA): TGTGCCAGCAGTGCAGGGGGCTCTGGGGCCAACGTCCTGACTTTC. Protein: CASSAGGSGANVLTF. The chain employs TRBV2 and TRBJ2-6; 7 positions match TRBD1. J gave up 0 bases and V 4 bases, and 0 bases lay outside the gene matches. Germline V CDR1 and CDR2: SNHLY, FYNNEI. The CDR3 spans 15 residues.

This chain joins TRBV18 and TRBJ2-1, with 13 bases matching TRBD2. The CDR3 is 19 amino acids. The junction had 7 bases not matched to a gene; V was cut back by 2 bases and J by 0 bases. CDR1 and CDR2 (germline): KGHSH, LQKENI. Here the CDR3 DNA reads TGTGCCAGCTCACCATCCGTTCGGACTAGCGGGAGCTCCTACAATGAGCAGTTCTTC. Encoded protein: CASSPSVRTSGSSYNEQFF. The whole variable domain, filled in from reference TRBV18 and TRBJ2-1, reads NAGVMQNPRHLVRRRGQEARLRCSPMKGHSHVYWYRQLPEEGLKFMVYLQKENIIDESGMPKERFSAEFPKEGPSILRIQQVVRGDSAAYFCASSPSVRTSGSSYNEQFFGPGTRLTVL.

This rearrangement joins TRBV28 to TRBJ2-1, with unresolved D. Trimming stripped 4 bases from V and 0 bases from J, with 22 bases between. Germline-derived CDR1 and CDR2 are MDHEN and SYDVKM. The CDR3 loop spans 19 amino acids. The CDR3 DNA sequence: TGTGCCAGCAGTTCCCCAAAGCTTCGCGGAAGAAACTCCTACAATGAGCAGTTCTTC. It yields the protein CASSSPKLRGRNSYNEQFF.